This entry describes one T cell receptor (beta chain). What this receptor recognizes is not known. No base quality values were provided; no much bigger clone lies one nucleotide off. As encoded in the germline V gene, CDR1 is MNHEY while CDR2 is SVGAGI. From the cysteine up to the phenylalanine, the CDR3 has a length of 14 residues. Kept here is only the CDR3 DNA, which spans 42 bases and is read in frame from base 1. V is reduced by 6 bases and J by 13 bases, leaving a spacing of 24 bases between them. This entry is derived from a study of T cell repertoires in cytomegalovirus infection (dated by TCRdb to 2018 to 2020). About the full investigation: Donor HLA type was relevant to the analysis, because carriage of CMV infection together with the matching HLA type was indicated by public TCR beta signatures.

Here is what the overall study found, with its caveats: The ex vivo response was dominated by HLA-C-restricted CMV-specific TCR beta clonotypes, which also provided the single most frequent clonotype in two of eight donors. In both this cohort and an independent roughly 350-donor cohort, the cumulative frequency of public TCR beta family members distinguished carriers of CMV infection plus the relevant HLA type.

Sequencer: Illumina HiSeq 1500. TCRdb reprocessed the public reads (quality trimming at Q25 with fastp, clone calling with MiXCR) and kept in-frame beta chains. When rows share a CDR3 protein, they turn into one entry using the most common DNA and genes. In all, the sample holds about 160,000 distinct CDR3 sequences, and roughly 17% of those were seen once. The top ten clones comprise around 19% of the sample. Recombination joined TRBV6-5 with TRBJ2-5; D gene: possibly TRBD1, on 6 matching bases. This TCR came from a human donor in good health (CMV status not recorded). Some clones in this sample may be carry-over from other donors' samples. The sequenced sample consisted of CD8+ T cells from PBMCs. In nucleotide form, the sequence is TGTGCCAGCAGCCCCATCAAGCGGCAGGGGCGTACGTACTTC. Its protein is CASSPIKRQGRTYF.